This TCR beta chain was profiled in a study of cytomegalovirus exposure and HLA in healthy donors. Study results and limitations: Later on, an analysis showed TCR association rates differing by HLA locus, with DRB1 the most and HLA-C the fewest.

V gave up 2 bases and J gave up 6 bases, with 13 bases separating them. The CDR3 has 14 amino acids. The germline V gene encodes CDR1 MDHEN and CDR2 SYDVKM. Note on this clone: The antigen is unknown.

The primer mix had 60 Vbeta and 13 Jbeta primers. TCRdb's table, derived via immunoSEQ multiplex PCR, lists solely in-frame clones and lacks some. The repertoire has 95,000 to 150,000 clones, roughly 60% of them found once; the top ten carry 10%. This sequence joins TRBV28 and TRBJ1-2; possible D gene TRBD1, 5 bases. Source material: PBMCs. The clonotype comes from a man aged 35 to 55 in good health and CMV-seropositive. CDR3 bases: TGTGCCAGCAGTTTAGGGACTTTCTCGAATGGCTACACCTTC. Its protein is CASSLGTFSNGYTF.